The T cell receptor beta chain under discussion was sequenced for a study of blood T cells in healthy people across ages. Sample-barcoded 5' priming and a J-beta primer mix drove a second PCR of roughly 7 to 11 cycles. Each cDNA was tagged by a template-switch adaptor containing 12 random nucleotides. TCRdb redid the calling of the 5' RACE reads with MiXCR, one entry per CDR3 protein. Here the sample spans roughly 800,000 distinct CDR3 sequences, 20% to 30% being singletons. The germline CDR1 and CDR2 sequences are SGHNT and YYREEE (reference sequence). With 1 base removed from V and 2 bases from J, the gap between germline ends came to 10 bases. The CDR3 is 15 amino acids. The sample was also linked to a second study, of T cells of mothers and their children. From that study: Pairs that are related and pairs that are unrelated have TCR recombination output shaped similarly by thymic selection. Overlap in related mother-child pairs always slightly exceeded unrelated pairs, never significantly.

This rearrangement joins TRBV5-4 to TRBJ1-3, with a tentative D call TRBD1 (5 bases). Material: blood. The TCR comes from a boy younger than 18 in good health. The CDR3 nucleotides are TGTGCCAGCAGCTTGCTCCCGGGGGCTGGAAACACCATATATTTT. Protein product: CASSLLPGAGNTIYF.